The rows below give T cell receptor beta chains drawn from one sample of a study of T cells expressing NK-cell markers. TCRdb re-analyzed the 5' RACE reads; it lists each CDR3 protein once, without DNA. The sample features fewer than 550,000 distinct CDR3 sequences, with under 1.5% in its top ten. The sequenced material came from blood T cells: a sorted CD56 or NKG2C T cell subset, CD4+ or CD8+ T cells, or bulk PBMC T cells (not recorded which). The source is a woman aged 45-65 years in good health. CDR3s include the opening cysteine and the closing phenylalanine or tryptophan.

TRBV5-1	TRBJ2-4	CASSWGGEQAKNIQYF
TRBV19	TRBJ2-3	CASSVTSYSSTDTQYF
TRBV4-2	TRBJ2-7	CASSQDRIPNVGTAYEQYF
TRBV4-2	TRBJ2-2	CASRLAGDPTGELFF
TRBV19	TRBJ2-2	CASSYREITGELFF
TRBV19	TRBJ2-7	CASNLLAGGLRNYEQYF
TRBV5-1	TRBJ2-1	CASSLGTGTYNEQFF
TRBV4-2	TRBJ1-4	CASSQDFGDFNEKLFF
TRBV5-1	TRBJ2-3	CASSWDLYTDTQYF
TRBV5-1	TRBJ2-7	CASSLGGPTLGRGVYEQYF
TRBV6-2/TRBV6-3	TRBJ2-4	CASSHTRDIQYF
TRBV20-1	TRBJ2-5	CSASLGVRSLETQYF
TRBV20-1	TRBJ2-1	CSANRRKGSDEQFF
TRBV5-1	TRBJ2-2	CASRRPTGRTGELFF
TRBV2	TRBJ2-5	CASSGLEETQYF